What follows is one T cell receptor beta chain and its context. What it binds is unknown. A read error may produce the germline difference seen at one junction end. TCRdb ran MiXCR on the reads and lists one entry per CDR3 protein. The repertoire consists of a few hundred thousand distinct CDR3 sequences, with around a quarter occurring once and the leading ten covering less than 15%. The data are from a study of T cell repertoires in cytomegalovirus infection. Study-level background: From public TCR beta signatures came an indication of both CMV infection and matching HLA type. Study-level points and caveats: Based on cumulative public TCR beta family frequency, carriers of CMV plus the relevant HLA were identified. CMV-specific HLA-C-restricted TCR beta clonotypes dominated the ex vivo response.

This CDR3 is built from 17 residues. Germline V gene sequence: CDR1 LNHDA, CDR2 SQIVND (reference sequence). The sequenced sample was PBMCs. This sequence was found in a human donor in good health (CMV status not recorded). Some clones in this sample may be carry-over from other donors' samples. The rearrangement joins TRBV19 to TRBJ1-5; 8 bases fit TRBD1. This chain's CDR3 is CASSSVRGRRGNQPQRF. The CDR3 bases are TGTGCCAGTAGTAGCGTCAGGGGGCGGAGAGGAAATCAGCCCCAGCGTTTT.